Listed here are 8 T cell receptor beta chains from one sample, sequenced in a study of shared clonotypes between healthy human individuals. Some clones are missing from TCRdb's copy, which holds only in-frame ones; the method was immunoSEQ multiplex PCR. The repertoire includes fewer than 800,000 clones, roughly 94% of them detected once, and more than 20% sits in the top ten. CD45RO negativity and positive selection for CCR7 defined naive CD8 cells, a population that excluded terminally differentiated effector memory CD45RA+ cells. Sequenced: naive CD8+ T cells sorted from blood. These receptor sequences come from a young man in good health.

The V call is TRBV9, the J call TRBJ2-1, with TRBD2 matching 8 bases. Losses at the gene ends were 2 bases for V and 3 bases for J; bases not matched to a gene: 1. The germline gives CDR1 SGDLS, CDR2 YYNGEE. There are 14 residues in the CDR3. CDR3 sequence: CASSVGLVYNEQFF. The CDR3 DNA sequence: TGTGCCAGCAGCGTGGGACTAGTCTACAATGAGCAGTTCTTC.

On this clone: Its ends do not fully match the called genes, so a read error is possible. V usage is TRBV27 and J usage is TRBJ2-7, with 10 bases identical to TRBD1. This CDR3 comprises 15 residues. Germline CDR1 is MNHEY and CDR2 is SMNVEV (reference sequence). In DNA, the CDR3 is TGTGCCAGCCGTTTAATGGGACAGGGGATCTACGAGCAGTACTTC. Translation gives CASRLMGQGIYEQYF.

Only a few counts were recorded for this clone. The rearrangement links TRBV29-1 to TRBJ2-5; D remains ambiguous. Germline V gene data show CDR1 as SQVTM and CDR2 as ANQGSEA. This CDR3 contains 11 residues. Trimming shortened V by 6 bases and J by 5 bases, and 10 bases separated the two germline ends. CDR3: CSVVGRETQYF. CDR3 DNA sequence: TGCAGCGTAGTAGGGCGGGAGACCCAGTACTTC.

This chain joins TRBV5-6 and TRBJ2-3; D uncertain. The CDR3 loop spans 14 amino acids. Trimming shortened V by 2 bases and J by 0 bases, and 7 bases separated the two germline ends. The germline CDR1 and CDR2 sequences are SGHDT and YYEEEE. DNA for the CDR3: TGTGCCAGCAGCTTTTGGTGGAGCACAGATACGCAGTATTTT. As protein: CASSFWWSTDTQYF. The variable domain in full, with the rest retrieved from reference TRBV5-6 and TRBJ2-3, is DAGVTQSPTHLIKTRGQQVTLRCSPKSGHDTVSWYQQALGQGPQFIFQYYEEEERQRGNFPDRFSGHQFPNYSSELNVNALLLGDSALYLCASSFWWSTDTQYFGPGTRLTVL.

This chain joins TRBV7-9 and TRBJ2-7; weak D call: TRBD2 (5 bases). The CDR3 runs to 14 residues. V lost 0 bases to trimming and J lost 2 bases, with 8 bases between them. Germline V gene lookup returns CDR1 SEHNR and CDR2 FQNEAQ (reference sequence). The CDR3 loop is CASSLAERPYEQYF. Written as DNA, the CDR3 is TGTGCCAGCAGCTTAGCGGAGCGGCCCTACGAGCAGTACTTC.

The rearrangement links TRBV9 to TRBJ2-1; TRBD2 agrees at 8 bases. The CDR3 length is 14 residues. The junction had 6 bases not matched to a gene; V was cut back by 4 bases and J by 6 bases. The germline V gene has CDR1 SGDLS and CDR2 YYNGEE. CDR3 sequence (DNA): TGTGCCAGCAGCTCCGGGGCGGGAGGCAATGAGCAGTTCTTC. Protein product: CASSSGAGGNEQFF.

V and J are TRBV7-9 and TRBJ1-1, with 8 bases lining up with TRBD1. The CDR3 covers 12 residues. Germline assignment: CDR1 SEHNR and CDR2 FQNEAQ (reference sequence). J lost 8 bases, V lost 7 bases, and 6 bases had no gene match. The CDR3 sequence is CASIPGTGEAFF. CDR3 DNA: TGTGCCAGCATCCCCGGGACAGGAGAAGCTTTCTTT.

With regard to this clone: The sample carries other DNA sequences with the same CDR3. The rearrangement joins TRBV4-3 to TRBJ2-7; tentatively, D is TRBD2 (6 bases). This CDR3 is built from 14 residues. In germline, CDR1 is LGHNA, CDR2 YSLEER. V lost 4 bases and J 3 bases, leaving 13 bases between the germline ends. CDR3 sequence (DNA): TGCGCCAGCAGCCCGAGGACCGGGGGCTACGAGCAGTACTTC. It yields the protein CASSPRTGGYEQYF.